These 11 T cell receptor beta chains came from one sample sequenced in a study of blood T cell repertoires in COVID-19. Sequencing was performed with immunoSEQ multiplex PCR; in TCRdb, only in-frame clones are kept and a portion is missing. The sample shows fewer than 200,000 clones, around 83% of them seen only once. Input material: PBMCs or T cells enriched from blood (not recorded which). These receptors originate from a man aged 45 to 65 who had recovered from COVID-19.

This sequence joins TRBV5-1 and TRBJ2-7; 8 nucleotides line up with TRBD2. V shed 0 bases and J 4 bases; nucleotides not matched to a gene: 6. Germline V gives CDR1 SGHRS, CDR2 YFSETQ. CDR3 length: 15 amino acids. This CDR3 is CASSLAPAGEYEQYF. CDR3 coding DNA: TGCGCCAGCAGCTTGGCACCAGCGGGGGAATACGAGCAGTACTTC.

The rearrangement joins TRBV19 to TRBJ1-1; no firm D call. Trimming pared 3 bases from V and 4 bases from J, leaving 12 bases between. The germline V gene encodes CDR1 LNHDA and CDR2 SQIVND (reference sequence). This CDR3 comprises 14 residues. The CDR3 sequence: CASSIEGFLTEAFF. CDR3 nucleotides: TGTGCCAGTAGTATCGAGGGATTTCTCACTGAAGCTTTCTTT.

This clone was counted a few times. The chain has TRBV4-2 and TRBJ1-4; 7 bases match TRBD1. The trim removed 0 bases at V and 4 bases at J, leaving 5 bases unmatched. The CDR3 spans 16 residues. In germline, CDR1 is LGHNA, CDR2 YNFKEQ. CDR3 loop: CASSQEHRGVNEKLFF. The DNA for the CDR3 is TGTGCCAGCAGCCAAGAGCACAGGGGCGTTAATGAAAAACTGTTTTTT.

The chain joins TRBV13 to TRBJ1-1; D is perhaps TRBD1 (6 bases). Deletions cut 4 bases from V and 1 base from J, with 10 bases between. Germline CDR1 PRHDT, CDR2 FYEKMQ (reference sequence). CDR3 length: 14 amino acids. The CDR3: CASSSGHANTEAFF. In DNA, the CDR3 is TGTGCCAGCAGCTCGGGACATGCGAACACTGAAGCTTTCTTT.

The V call is TRBV6-5, the J call TRBJ1-2, with TRBD1 matching over 7 bases. V shed 5 bases and J 7 bases; nucleotides not matched to a gene: 13. Germline values: CDR1 MNHEY, CDR2 SVGAGI. This CDR3 has 15 residues. CDR3 residues: CASSLSAGQSSGYTF. The CDR3 DNA follows: TGTGCCAGCAGTCTATCCGCGGGACAGAGCTCTGGCTACACCTTC.

V usage is TRBV24-1 and J usage is TRBJ2-3, with TRBD2 matching 7 bases. Germline V gene lookup returns CDR1 KGHDR and CDR2 SFDVKD. With 1 base clipped from V and 1 base from J, the junction kept 7 bases outside the gene matches. CDR3 length: 17 residues. CDR3 residues: CATSDLRDRGGTDTQYF. The CDR3 DNA sequence: TGTGCCACCAGTGATTTACGGGACCGGGGGGGCACAGATACGCAGTATTTT.

This clone has more than one count but fewer than ten. This rearrangement joins TRBV25-1 to TRBJ1-1; perhaps TRBD1 as D (5 bases). This CDR3 has 15 residues. The V gene's germline CDR1 is MGHDK and CDR2 SYGVNS. Trimming left V 6 bases short and J 2 bases short, with 16 bases between. CDR3: CASSWLGGGNTEAFF. In nucleotides, the CDR3 is TGTGCCAGCAGCTGGCTGGGGGGAGGAAACACTGAAGCTTTCTTT.

The V gene is TRBV6-5, the J gene TRBJ1-2; D ambiguous. Trimming pared 2 bases from V and 3 bases from J, leaving 10 bases between. The CDR3 contains 14 residues. CDR1 is MNHEY, CDR2 SVGAGI, per germline. The DNA for the CDR3 is TGTGCCAGCAGTTACGACGCCGGGGACTATGGCTACACCTTC. This encodes CASSYDAGDYGYTF.

This chain connects TRBV11-1 to TRBJ2-7; D might be TRBD1 (6 bases). The germline V gene has CDR1 SGHAT and CDR2 FQDESV (reference sequence). The CDR3 spans 14 residues. With 3 bases removed from V and 0 bases from J, the gap between germline ends came to 9 bases. CDR3 amino acids: CASSLTDSSYEQYF. CDR3 DNA sequence: TGTGCCAGCAGCTTGACGGACAGCTCCTACGAGCAGTACTTC.

This clone was seen a single time. The chain employs TRBV5-1 and TRBJ2-7; 7 bases align to TRBD1. V shed 4 bases and J 4 bases; nucleotides not matched to a gene: 5. Germline assignment: CDR1 SGHRS and CDR2 YFSETQ. The CDR3 loop spans 13 amino acids. The CDR3 is CASSPGDRYEQYF. The CDR3, as DNA: TGCGCCAGCAGCCCAGGGGACAGATACGAGCAGTACTTC.

The chain carries TRBV10-3 and TRBJ2-7; 7 bases agree with TRBD1. The CDR3 loop spans 13 amino acids. CDR1 and CDR2 (germline): ENHRY, SYGVKD. V gave up 6 bases and J gave up 3 bases; unmatched junction bases: 5. CDR3 nucleotides: TGTGCCATCAGGACAGGGCAAATCTACGAGCAGTACTTC. Its translation: CAIRTGQIYEQYF.